Following are 11 T cell receptor beta chains from one sample sequenced in a study of regulatory T cells in long-lasting Graves disease. The authors built TCR beta libraries using iRepertoire HTBI primers and Arm-PCR of CDR3 regions. TCRdb itself ran the multiplex PCR reads through MiXCR, one entry per CDR3 protein. The table lists some 370,000 distinct CDR3 sequences, roughly 20% of them singletons. Time point given: persistent/refractory GD, antithyroid drugs over 5 years with positive TRAb. Isolated PBMC RNA provided the starting material for the TCR library. The sample here was peripheral blood mononuclear cells (PBMCs), taken when the disease was refractory, from a patient treated with antithyroid drugs. These TCRs come from a female donor with Graves disease.

This chain connects TRBV7-9 to TRBJ1-1, with no clear D. CDR1 SEHNR and CDR2 FQNEAQ come from the germline V gene (reference sequence). The CDR3 has 12 residues. V was pared by 3 bases and J by 5 bases, with 7 bases between. The CDR3 DNA sequence: TGTGCCAGCAGCTTTGGTTTAACTGAAGCTTTCTTT. Translation gives CASSFGLTEAFF.

Ten or more counts support this clonotype. The V call is TRBV12-3 or TRBV12-4, the J call TRBJ1-4, with 8 bases that match TRBD1. The CDR3 sequence is 14 residues long. V trimming: 6 bases; J trimming: 7 bases; junction bases outside the gene matches: 7. CDR3 residues: CASSLSQGAEKLFF. As DNA, the CDR3 is TGTGCCAGCAGCCTCAGTCAGGGGGCTGAAAAACTGTTTTTT.

This clonotype was found many times. The chain joins TRBV19 to TRBJ1-2, with 10 bases matching TRBD1. CDR3 length: 17 amino acids. The J segment lost 4 bases and the V segment lost 7 bases, leaving 15 bases of the junction unmatched. CDR1 and CDR2 (germline): LNHDA, SQIVND (reference sequence). The CDR3 DNA sequence: TGTGCCAGTACCCAAGAGGCGGGACAGGGGAACTTCTATGGCTACACCTTC. This translates into CASTQEAGQGNFYGYTF.

This clonotype was counted ten times or more. This chain uses TRBV28 with TRBJ2-7; 9 nucleotides match TRBD2. Germline V gene lookup returns CDR1 MDHEN and CDR2 SYDVKM. The CDR3 spans 20 residues. V was clipped by 5 bases and J by 3 bases; unmatched bases: 23. CDR3 protein: CASSPRSGSGSASLGYEQYF. The DNA for the CDR3 is TGTGCCAGCAGTCCACGAAGTGGTAGCGGGAGCGCGAGCCTGGGCTACGAGCAGTACTTC. The entire variable domain, with the rest obtained from reference TRBV28 and TRBJ2-7, is as follows: DVKVTQSSRYLVKRTGEKVFLECVQDMDHENMFWYRQDPGLGLRLIYFSYDVKMKEKGDIPEGYSVSREKKERFSLILESASTNQTSMYLCASSPRSGSGSASLGYEQYFGPGTRLTVT.

V is TRBV18 and J is TRBJ1-2; D is possibly TRBD1 (5 bases). With 3 bases removed from V and 0 bases from J, the gap between germline ends came to 11 bases. The germline V gene encodes CDR1 KGHSH and CDR2 LQKENI. The CDR3 is 15 amino acids. CDR3 region: CASSPRTSSNYGYTF. DNA of the CDR3: TGTGCCAGCTCACCCCGGACAAGCTCTAACTATGGCTACACCTTC. The complete variable domain, with remaining parts taken from reference TRBV18 and TRBJ1-2, reads NAGVMQNPRHLVRRRGQEARLRCSPMKGHSHVYWYRQLPEEGLKFMVYLQKENIIDESGMPKERFSAEFPKEGPSILRIQQVVRGDSAAYFCASSPRTSSNYGYTFGSGTRLTVV.

This clonotype was detected only a few times. The rearrangement joins TRBV27 to TRBJ2-7; 11 bases are shared with TRBD1. Trimming took 3 bases from V and 2 from J; bases not matched to a gene: 6. The CDR3 is made up of 16 amino acids. The germline gives CDR1 MNHEY, CDR2 SMNVEV (reference sequence). The CDR3 coding sequence is TGTGCCAGCAGTTTCATCGGGACAGGGGGAACCTACGAGCAGTACTTC. Protein product: CASSFIGTGGTYEQYF.

Ten or more counts support this clonotype. This chain joins TRBV12-3 or TRBV12-4 and TRBJ1-1, with D possibly being TRBD1 (5 bases). The length of the CDR3 is 14 residues. The V end lost 3 bases, the J end lost 10 bases, and 18 bases lay between the germline ends. The CDR3 DNA follows: TGTGCCAGCAGTTTTGGGCGGGCCGGTGGGGGAGCTTTCTTT. The encoded protein is CASSFGRAGGGAFF.

The chain has TRBV5-6 and TRBJ1-2; no reliable D call. This CDR3 region has 14 residues. V was shortened by 6 bases and J by 4 bases, with 16 bases between the two germline ends. The germline CDR1 and CDR2 sequences are SGHDT and YYEEEE. The CDR3 here is CASTYEIGSYGYTF. The CDR3 coding sequence is TGTGCCAGCACTTATGAAATAGGAAGCTATGGCTACACCTTC. The full variable domain, rest sourced from reference TRBV5-6 and TRBJ1-2, is DAGVTQSPTHLIKTRGQQVTLRCSPKSGHDTVSWYQQALGQGPQFIFQYYEEEERQRGNFPDRFSGHQFPNYSSELNVNALLLGDSALYLCASTYEIGSYGYTFGSGTRLTVV.

V is TRBV4-3 and J is TRBJ1-2; D gene uncertain. This CDR3 has 13 amino acids. Per germline, CDR1 LGHNA and CDR2 YSLEER. The V end was cut by 0 bases, the J end by 1 base, with 3 bases between. The CDR3 coding sequence is TGCGCCAGCAGCCAAGATGTTAACTATGGCTACACCTTC. This sequence encodes CASSQDVNYGYTF.

The rearrangement links TRBV12-3 or TRBV12-4 to TRBJ2-3, with D unresolved. The CDR3 length is 13 residues. The ends were cut back, 4 bases at V and 2 bases at J, with 7 bases in the middle. CDR3 protein: CASSSIATDTQYF. The CDR3, as DNA: TGTGCCAGCAGTTCCATCGCCACAGATACGCAGTATTTT.

V usage is TRBV2 and J usage is TRBJ2-2; 8 bases map to TRBD2. CDR3 length: 15 residues. The germline gives CDR1 SNHLY, CDR2 FYNNEI. The J segment lost 8 bases and the V segment lost 7 bases, leaving 12 bases of the junction unmatched. CDR3 sequence: CASNTGLAGAGELFF. The DNA for the CDR3 is TGTGCCAGCAACACCGGACTAGCCGGTGCGGGGGAGCTGTTTTTT. Looking up the rest from reference TRBV2 and TRBJ2-2 gives the full variable domain: EPEVTQTPSHQVTQMGQEVILRCVPISNHLYFYWYRQILGQKVEFLVSFYNNEISEKSEIFDDQFSVERPDGSNFTLKIRSTKLEDSAMYFCASNTGLAGAGELFFGEGSRLTVL.